A selection of T cell receptor beta chains follows, all from one sample in a study of Ad26.COV2.S vaccination and SARS-CoV-2 variants. Produced via immunoSEQ multiplex PCR; TCRdb's table is partial and in-frame only. Of a few hundred thousand clones in the sample, about 90% were seen once. The specimen comprised peripheral blood, sampled in a trial of Ad26.COV2.S vaccine versus placebo. The receptors come from a person aged 18-60 years who received the Ad26.COV2.S COVID-19 vaccine or a placebo. The CDR3 runs from the conserved cysteine through the conserved F or W. Each record gives: D gene, J gene, V gene, clone size, CDR3 protein, CDR3 DNA. D genes are given only for firm matches. The size field is filled for only some rows; it gives once, few, many or a size class.

>.|TRBJ2-7|TRBV5-4|.
CASSFGRSAYSYEQYF
TGTGCCAGCAGCTTTGGTCGCAGCGCCTACTCCTACGAGCAGTACTTC
>TRBD2|TRBJ2-7|TRBV29-1|.
CSVWGGNSYEQYF
TGCAGCGTCTGGGGAGGGAACTCCTACGAGCAGTACTTC
>.|TRBJ1-2|TRBV21-1|.
CASSNGWGNRGYNYGYTF
TGTGCCAGCAGCAACGGGTGGGGAAACAGGGGTTATAACTATGGCTACACCTTC
>.|TRBJ1-4|TRBV5-6|few
CASSLDRGEEKLFF
TGTGCCAGCAGCTTGGATAGGGGCGAGGAAAAACTGTTTTTT
>.|TRBJ2-1|TRBV6-2/TRBV6-3|.
CASSQQLGGRDEQFF
TGTGCCAGCAGCCAACAATTGGGGGGGCGCGATGAGCAGTTCTTC
>TRBD1|TRBJ1-6|TRBV19|.
CASSTPQGAGKDSPLHF
TGTGCCAGTAGTACACCACAGGGGGCGGGAAAGGATTCACCCCTCCACTTT
>TRBD2|TRBJ2-3|TRBV4-1|.
CASSQGWGVAGGPTDTQYF
TGCGCCAGCAGCCAAGGATGGGGAGTAGCGGGGGGGCCCACAGATACGCAGTATTTT
>.|TRBJ1-4|TRBV4-1|once
CASGPGTLGTNEKLFF
TGCGCCAGCGGACCGGGAACCTTGGGAACTAATGAAAAACTGTTTTTT
>TRBD1|TRBJ2-5|TRBV19|.
CASSAYTGGAETQYF
TGTGCCAGTAGTGCATACACAGGGGGCGCAGAGACCCAGTACTTC
>.|TRBJ1-1|TRBV4-3|.
CASSQDSFRMNTEAFF
TGCGCCAGCAGCCAAGATAGTTTCAGAATGAACACTGAAGCTTTCTTT
>.|TRBJ1-4|TRBV10-1|.
CASSVIRDYNEKLFF
TGCGCCAGCAGTGTTATAAGGGACTATAATGAAAAACTGTTTTTT
>TRBD1|TRBJ2-3|TRBV29-1|.
CSAGTGDRTDTQYF
TGCAGCGCCGGGACAGGGGATAGGACAGATACGCAGTATTTT
>TRBD2|TRBJ2-7|TRBV5-6|once
CASSLGGGQQYF
TGTGCCAGCAGCTTGGGCGGGGGGCAGCAGTACTTC
>TRBD2|TRBJ2-7|TRBV5-4|.
CASSLGLADFYEQYF
TGTGCCAGCAGCTTGGGACTAGCTGATTTCTACGAGCAGTACTTC
>.|TRBJ2-7|TRBV10-2|.
CASSESRTVPRFEQYF
TGCGCCAGCAGTGAGTCGAGGACAGTACCCAGGTTCGAGCAGTACTTC
>.|TRBJ1-5|TRBV2|.
CASRPTDSNQPQHF
TGTGCCAGCAGGCCGACAGATAGCAATCAGCCCCAGCATTTT
>.|TRBJ1-4|TRBV30|.
CAWSVLGVKGLGEKLFF
TGTGCCTGGAGTGTACTTGGGGTAAAAGGTCTGGGTGAAAAACTGTTTTTT
>TRBD1|TRBJ2-7|TRBV30|.
CAWRRARGTGATTYEQYF
TGTGCCTGGAGAAGAGCCCGTGGGACAGGGGCTACCACCTACGAGCAGTACTTC
>TRBD1|TRBJ2-1|TRBV10-3|.
CAIMVTGSPEGYNEQFF
TGTGCCATCATGGTGACAGGGTCTCCCGAAGGATACAATGAGCAGTTCTTC
>.|TRBJ2-3|TRBV5-4|.
CASSRDSSTDTQYF
TGTGCCAGCAGCCGGGACTCCAGCACAGATACGCAGTATTTT
>.|TRBJ1-4|TRBV9|.
CASSPRQGANEKLFF
TGTGCCAGCAGCCCCCGGCAGGGCGCCAATGAAAAACTGTTTTTT
>.|TRBJ1-6|TRBV24-1|few
CATSDGQSFNSPLHF
TGTGCCACCAGTGATGGACAGAGCTTTAATTCACCCCTCCACTTT
>.|TRBJ1-1|TRBV19|.
CASKMAANTEAFF
TGTGCCAGTAAGATGGCAGCGAACACTGAAGCTTTCTTT
>TRBD1|TRBJ2-7|TRBV6-5|.
CASRPGQSSYEQYF
TGTGCCAGCAGGCCGGGACAGAGCTCCTACGAGCAGTACTTC
>TRBD1|TRBJ2-1|TRBV7-9|.
CASSLTGVSYNEQFF
TGTGCCAGCAGCTTAACAGGGGTCTCCTACAATGAGCAGTTCTTC
>.|TRBJ2-7|TRBV12-3/TRBV12-4|few
CASSVGRYEQYF
TGTGCCAGCTCCGTAGGGAGGTACGAGCAGTACTTC
>.|TRBJ1-5|TRBV19|few
CASTPPGDQPQHF
TGTGCCAGTACCCCGCCAGGGGATCAGCCCCAGCATTTT
>TRBD1|TRBJ2-4|TRBV4-3|.
CASSQEWTGGTDKNIQYF
TGCGCCAGCAGCCAAGAGTGGACAGGGGGCACAGACAAAAATATTCAGTACTTC
>TRBD1|TRBJ1-5|TRBV19|.
CASRVDRDKPQHF
TGTGCCAGTAGGGTCGACAGGGACAAGCCCCAGCATTTT
>.|TRBJ2-7|TRBV4-1|few
CASSQGLPYEQYF
TGCGCCAGCAGCCAAGGCCTTCCCTACGAGCAGTACTTC
>.|TRBJ1-6|TRBV19|.
CASSIDSHNSPLHF
TGTGCCAGTAGTATAGACAGCCATAATTCACCCCTCCACTTT
>TRBD1|TRBJ1-2|TRBV11-2|.
CASSRGTGERDGYTF
TGTGCCAGCAGCCGCGGGACAGGGGAGAGGGATGGCTACACCTTC
>.|TRBJ1-1|TRBV30|.
CAWSGSNTEAFF
TGTGCCTGGAGCGGATCGAACACTGAAGCTTTCTTT
>.|TRBJ1-1|TRBV3-1/TRBV3-2|.
CASSPLGEGGAFF
TGTGCCAGCAGCCCTTTGGGGGAAGGGGGAGCTTTCTTT
>TRBD1|TRBJ2-2|TRBV18|.
CASSPPGQGNTGELFF
TGTGCCAGCTCACCACCGGGACAGGGGAACACCGGGGAGCTGTTTTTT
>TRBD1|TRBJ1-5|TRBV19|.
CASSIGQGNQPQHF
TGTGCCAGTAGTATCGGACAGGGAAATCAGCCCCAGCATTTT
>TRBD1|TRBJ1-1|TRBV19|few
CASSLDRVRNTEAFF
TGTGCCAGTAGTCTGGACAGGGTAAGAAACACTGAAGCTTTCTTT
>.|TRBJ2-2|TRBV10-3|.
CARIRVVGTGELFF
TGTGCCAGAATCAGGGTAGTGGGCACCGGGGAGCTGTTTTTT
>.|TRBJ1-6|TRBV11-2|.
CASSFVKAGSPLHF
TGTGCCAGCAGCTTTGTTAAGGCAGGTTCACCCCTCCACTTT
>.|TRBJ2-7|TRBV6-5|.
CASISSSYEQYF
TGTGCCAGCATTTCAAGCTCCTACGAGCAGTACTTC
>TRBD2|TRBJ2-7|TRBV5-1|.
CASSPPGSGGAGGYEQYF
TGCGCCAGCAGCCCGCCGGGTAGCGGGGGGGCCGGAGGGTACGAGCAGTACTTC